These 11 T cell receptor beta chains share one sample of origin, sequenced in a study of naive and memory T cell subsets. Two oligonucleotides, mixed equimolar, formed the beta constant-region primer covering TRBC1 and TRBC2. TCRdb reanalysed the UMI-ligation and nested PCR reads using MiXCR and keeps one entry per CDR3 protein. The sample carries approximately 85,000 distinct CDR3 sequences, 7% to 8% recorded once. Sequences were obtained from central memory CD4+ T cells from blood. These receptors originate from a human donor in good health.

This clonotype was found many times. The gene calls are TRBV20-1 and TRBJ2-2; D gene ambiguous. V dropped 1 base and J dropped 2 bases, with 14 bases sitting between them. Germline V gene sequence: CDR1 DFQATT, CDR2 SNEGSKA (reference sequence). The CDR3 consists of 16 residues. CDR3 bases: TGCAGTGCTAGAGTAGTGGGCGCAGGAAACACCGGGGAGCTGTTTTTT. Encoded protein: CSARVVGAGNTGELFF.

This clonotype was picked up a small number of times. The rearrangement joins TRBV29-1 to TRBJ2-7, with 8 bases fitting TRBD1. Germline V CDR1 and CDR2: SQVTM, ANQGSEA. The CDR3 runs 11 residues. J gave up 2 bases and V 6 bases, and 0 bases lay outside the gene matches. The CDR3 region has the DNA TGCAGCGTACAGGGGGCCTACGAGCAGTACTTC. Translation: CSVQGAYEQYF.

This clonotype has a count of ten or more. V and J are TRBV10-3 and TRBJ1-1, with 10 positions matching TRBD1. The CDR3 length is 14 residues. J gave up 6 bases and V 6 bases, and 7 bases lay outside the gene matches. Germline CDR1 is ENHRY and CDR2 is SYGVKD. The CDR3 is CAISGTGEEAEAFF. The CDR3 region has the DNA TGTGCCATCAGCGGGACAGGGGAGGAAGCTGAAGCTTTCTTT.

This clonotype was observed a handful of times. This chain joins TRBV6-6 and TRBJ1-5; tentatively, D is TRBD1 (5 bases). CDR1 and CDR2 (germline): MNHNY, SVGAGI (reference sequence). This CDR3 region has 17 residues. Deletions cut 9 bases from V and 10 bases from J, with 31 bases between. Here the CDR3 DNA reads TGTGCCAGGCTACATCGACAGCCCTCACACCCCACAGGACCCCAGCATTTT. It yields the protein CARLHRQPSHPTGPQHF.

This clonotype was picked up many times. This chain links TRBV30 with TRBJ1-2; 7 nucleotides match TRBD1. The CDR3 loop spans 12 amino acids. Losses at the gene ends were 4 bases for V and 2 bases for J; bases not matched to a gene: 1. Germline assignment: CDR1 GTSNPN and CDR2 SVGIG (reference sequence). The CDR3: CAWKQGNYGYTF. CDR3 in DNA: TGTGCCTGGAAACAGGGGAACTATGGCTACACCTTC. The entire variable domain, with the rest obtained from reference TRBV30 and TRBJ1-2, is as follows: SQTIHQWPATLVQPVGSPLSLECTVEGTSNPNLYWYRQAAGRGLQLLFYSVGIGQISSEVPQNLSASRPQDRQFILSSKKLLLSDSGFYLCAWKQGNYGYTFGSGTRLTVV.

This clonotype occurred a few times. CDR3 nucleotides: TGTGCCTGGAGTCGCCTAAGGGCCAACGGGAACACTGAAGCTTTCTTT. It yields the protein CAWSRLRANGNTEAFF. This chain uses TRBV30 with TRBJ1-1; D is unclear. Germline CDR1 GTSNPN, CDR2 SVGIG (reference sequence). This CDR3 has 16 amino acids. The germline V and J ends were trimmed by 2 bases and 1 base, with 17 bases remaining between them.

This clonotype has just a few counts. CDR3 sequence reads: CASRWDRDGYEQYF. The CDR3 DNA reads as TGTGCCAGCAGGTGGGACAGGGATGGGTACGAGCAGTACTTC. The J gene is TRBJ2-7, the V gene TRBV2, with TRBD1 identical over 9 bases. Trimming at V came to 6 bases and at J to 4 bases, leaving 7 bases not matched to a gene. From germline, CDR1 is SNHLY and CDR2 FYNNEI. CDR3 length: 14 residues.

The sample holds many counts of this clonotype. The V and J genes are TRBV4-2 and TRBJ1-3; D is possibly TRBD1 (6 bases). Germline V CDR1 and CDR2: LGHNA, YNFKEQ. Trimming took 4 bases from V and 0 from J, leaving 13 bases between them. The CDR3 is 16 amino acids. In DNA form, the CDR3 reads TGTGCCAGCAGCCCCCGGTGGACAGACTCTGGAAACACCATATATTTT. Its translation is CASSPRWTDSGNTIYF.

This clonotype was seen at least ten times. The chain joins TRBV7-9 to TRBJ2-1, with D uncertain. V shed 5 bases and J shed 7 bases, with 15 bases lying between them. The CDR3 has 14 residues. CDR1 is SEHNR, CDR2 FQNEAQ, per germline (reference sequence). Written as DNA, the CDR3 is TGTGCCAGCAGCCCAAGCCAGTCGGATAATGAGCAGTTCTTC. Protein sequence: CASSPSQSDNEQFF.

This clonotype was recorded many times. The chain joins TRBV13 to TRBJ2-1; D call uncertain. The CDR3 spans 15 residues. The germline gives CDR1 PRHDT, CDR2 FYEKMQ (reference sequence). The V gene lost 1 base and the J gene lost 5 bases, with 12 bases spanning the gap. CDR3 sequence: CASSLEGGINNEQFF. The CDR3 nucleotides are TGTGCCAGCAGCTTAGAGGGCGGAATTAACAATGAGCAGTTCTTC.

This clonotype was seen ten or more times. This sequence joins TRBV12-3 or TRBV12-4 and TRBJ1-1; a weak D match, TRBD1 (5 bases). The CDR3 runs 13 residues. V lost 6 bases and J lost 3, with 11 bases in between. The CDR3 DNA reads TGTGCCAGCAGACGTGGGGGGGACACTGAAGCTTTCTTT. It translates to CASRRGGDTEAFF.